This T cell receptor (beta chain) was profiled in a study of cytomegalovirus exposure and HLA in healthy donors. The PCR was carried out with 60 Vbeta primers and 13 Jbeta primers. Produced via immunoSEQ multiplex PCR; TCRdb's table is partial and in-frame only. The table lists roughly 120,000 clones, with around 3.5% in the top ten. Study-wide findings and caveats: The likely origin of a cluster of highly shared sequence variants was a sequencing artifact.

In regard to this clone: What it binds is not known.

Germline V gene lookup returns CDR1 MNHEY and CDR2 SMNVEV (reference sequence). The CDR3 loop spans 13 amino acids. The V end was cut by 8 bases, the J end by 9 bases, with 14 bases between. This receptor was taken from a man aged 30 to 45 in good health and CMV-seronegative. The specimen was PBMCs. The V gene is TRBV27, the J gene TRBJ1-6; a possible D gene is TRBD1 (6 bases). In DNA form, the CDR3 reads TGTGCCAGCTCCGGGACATTTCGTTCACCCCTCCACTTT. It is translated as CASSGTFRSPLHF.